This is a list of T cell receptor beta chains from one sample in a study of blood T cell repertoires in COVID-19. Assay used: immunoSEQ multiplex PCR; TCRdb lists only in-frame clones, some missing. Seen here are about 120,000 clones, about 90% observed once, and the top ten hold about 8%. Source material: peripheral blood. These receptors originate from a man between 65 and 85 years old who had recovered from COVID-19. Both conserved end residues are trimmed from each CDR3.

V gene: TRBV7-2
CDR3 length: 12
CDR3 protein: ASSFGPGNTEAF

V gene: TRBV4-2
CDR3 length: 16
CDR3 protein: ASSQVAGQVIANYGYT

V gene: TRBV6-5
CDR3 length: 12
CDR3 protein: ASSYSIFESEAF

V gene: TRBV7-2
CDR3 length: 11
CDR3 protein: ASSLRGSDEQF

V gene: TRBV4-3
CDR3 length: 13
CDR3 protein: ASSQDDQGAYTQY

V gene: TRBV5-1
CDR3 length: 12
CDR3 protein: ASSLNREGNEQF

V gene: TRBV18
CDR3 length: 16
CDR3 protein: ASSPNRWQGATNEKLF

V gene: TRBV4-1
CDR3 length: 13
CDR3 protein: ASSPWDSGRNIQY

V gene: TRBV4-1
CDR3 length: 14
CDR3 protein: ASSRGPGQGGEKLF

V gene: TRBV24-1
CDR3 length: 15
CDR3 protein: ATSDPLNWSSGNTIY

V gene: TRBV7-3
CDR3 length: 13
CDR3 protein: ASSPRGGGAYEQY

V gene: TRBV5-1
CDR3 length: 10
CDR3 protein: ASSFNEGTLF

V gene: TRBV28
CDR3 length: 12
CDR3 protein: ASSSGQTNEKLF

V gene: TRBV5-1
CDR3 length: 11
CDR3 protein: ASSAGQGDGYT

V gene: TRBV5-4
CDR3 length: 14
CDR3 protein: ASSSPTGTEDYEQY

V gene: TRBV5-1
CDR3 length: 12
CDR3 protein: ASSLSGQLYGYT

V gene: TRBV7-9
CDR3 length: 13
CDR3 protein: ASSAPGHPPYEQY

V gene: TRBV15
CDR3 length: 13
CDR3 protein: ATRREQGWNYEQY